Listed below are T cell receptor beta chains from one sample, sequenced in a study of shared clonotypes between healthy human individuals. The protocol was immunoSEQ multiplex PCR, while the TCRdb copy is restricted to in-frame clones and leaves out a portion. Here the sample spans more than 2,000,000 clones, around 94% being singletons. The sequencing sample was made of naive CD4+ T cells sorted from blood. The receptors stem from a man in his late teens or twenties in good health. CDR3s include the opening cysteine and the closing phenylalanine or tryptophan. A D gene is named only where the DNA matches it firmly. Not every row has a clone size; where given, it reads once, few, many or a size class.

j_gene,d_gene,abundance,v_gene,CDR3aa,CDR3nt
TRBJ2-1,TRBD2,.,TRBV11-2,CASSGTSGGNEQFF,TGTGCCAGCAGCGGGACTAGCGGGGGTAATGAGCAGTTCTTC
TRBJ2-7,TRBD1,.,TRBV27,CASSRTGGRVGLEQYF,TGTGCCAGCAGTCGGACAGGGGGGCGTGTTGGTCTCGAGCAGTACTTC
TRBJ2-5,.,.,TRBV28,CASSYPWRGPPSLQETQYF,TGTGCCAGCAGTTACCCCTGGAGGGGGCCCCCAAGCCTACAAGAGACCCAGTACTTC
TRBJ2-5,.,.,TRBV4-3,CASSQVKRPEGKETQYF,TGCGCCAGCAGCCAAGTTAAACGCCCGGAGGGGAAGGAGACCCAGTACTTC
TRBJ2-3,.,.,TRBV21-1,CASSKVIERTTDTQYF,TGTGCCAGCAGCAAAGTAATTGAGCGGACCACAGATACGCAGTATTTT
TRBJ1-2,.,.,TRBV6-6,CASSPDRYYGYTF,TGTGCCAGCAGTCCCGACAGGTACTATGGCTACACCTTC
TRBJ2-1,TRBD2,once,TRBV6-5,CASSTSGGDYNEQFF,TGTGCCAGCAGTACAAGCGGGGGGGACTACAATGAGCAGTTCTTC
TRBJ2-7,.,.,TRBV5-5,CASSSGTRIYEQYF,TGTGCCAGCAGCTCCGGGACCCGGATCTACGAGCAGTACTTC
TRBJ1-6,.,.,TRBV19,CASSIEGDNSPLHF,TGTGCCAGTAGTATTGAGGGAGATAATTCACCCCTCCACTTT
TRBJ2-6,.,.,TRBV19,CASSIFATLDSGANVLTF,TGTGCCAGTAGTATATTCGCGACACTTGACTCTGGGGCCAACGTCCTGACTTTC
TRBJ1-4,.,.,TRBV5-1,CASSLELATNEKLFF,TGCGCCAGCAGCTTAGAACTAGCAACTAATGAAAAACTGTTTTTT
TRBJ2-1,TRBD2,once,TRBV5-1,CASSLGSGGSNEQFF,TGCGCCAGCAGCTTAGGTAGCGGGGGGAGCAATGAGCAGTTCTTC
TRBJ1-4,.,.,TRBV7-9,CASSRGSEKLFF,TGTGCCAGCAGCCGAGGGAGTGAAAAACTGTTTTTT
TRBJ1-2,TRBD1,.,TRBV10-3,CAISVSGQGLGYGYTF,TGTGCCATCAGTGTGTCCGGACAGGGGTTAGGGTATGGCTACACCTTC
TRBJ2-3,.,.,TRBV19,CASSRVVTDTQYF,TGTGCCAGTAGTCGGGTAGTGACAGATACGCAGTATTTT
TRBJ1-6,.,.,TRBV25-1,CASRLGHRNSPLHF,TGTGCCAGCAGGTTGGGACACCGTAATTCACCCCTCCACTTT
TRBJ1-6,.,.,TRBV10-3,CAIGEGENNSPLHF,TGTGCCATCGGTGAGGGAGAGAATAATTCACCCCTCCACTTT
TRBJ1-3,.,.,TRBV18,CASSPKTGTGGNTIYF,TGTGCCAGCTCACCAAAAACAGGGACTGGAGGAAACACCATATATTTT
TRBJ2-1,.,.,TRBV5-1,CASSLYRSEQFF,TGCGCCAGCAGCTTGTACAGGTCTGAGCAGTTCTTC
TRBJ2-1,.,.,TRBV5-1,CASSLWVSGNEQFF,TGCGCCAGCAGCCTATGGGTGTCCGGGAATGAGCAGTTCTTC
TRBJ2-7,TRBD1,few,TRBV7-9,CASSTRDSAYEQYF,TGTGCCAGCAGCACTCGGGACAGTGCCTACGAGCAGTACTTC
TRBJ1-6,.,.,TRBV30,CAWSVSTDSYNSPLHF,TGTGCCTGGAGTGTCTCGACAGACTCCTATAATTCACCCCTCCACTTT
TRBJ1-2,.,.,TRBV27,CASTPLTGMLANYGYTF,TGTGCCAGCACTCCGTTGACGGGGATGTTGGCTAACTATGGCTACACCTTC
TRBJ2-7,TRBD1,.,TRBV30,CAWSRPGQGAGEQYF,TGTGCCTGGAGTCGTCCGGGACAGGGGGCAGGCGAGCAGTACTTC